This T cell receptor (beta chain) was retrieved from a study of CD8 T cells in ankylosing spondylitis. TCRdb passed the 5' RACE reads through MiXCR, listing each CDR3 protein once. Of more than 150,000 distinct CDR3 sequences in the sample, roughly 13% were seen once. This clonotype was counted at least ten times. J gave up 5 bases and V 2 bases, and 2 bases lay outside the gene matches. CDR1 and CDR2 from the germline V gene are SGHKS and YYEKEE (reference sequence). The CDR3 contains 13 residues. The chain uses TRBV5-5 and TRBJ1-1; 8 bases match TRBD1. The sequence derives from a female donor with ankylosing spondylitis or in good health (not recorded which). Sequencing was done on a sample of blood, either unsorted or a sorted T cell fraction (not recorded which). The CDR3 spells CASSFNRGTEAFF. The DNA of the CDR3 is TGTGCCAGCAGCTTCAACAGGGGGACTGAAGCTTTCTTT.